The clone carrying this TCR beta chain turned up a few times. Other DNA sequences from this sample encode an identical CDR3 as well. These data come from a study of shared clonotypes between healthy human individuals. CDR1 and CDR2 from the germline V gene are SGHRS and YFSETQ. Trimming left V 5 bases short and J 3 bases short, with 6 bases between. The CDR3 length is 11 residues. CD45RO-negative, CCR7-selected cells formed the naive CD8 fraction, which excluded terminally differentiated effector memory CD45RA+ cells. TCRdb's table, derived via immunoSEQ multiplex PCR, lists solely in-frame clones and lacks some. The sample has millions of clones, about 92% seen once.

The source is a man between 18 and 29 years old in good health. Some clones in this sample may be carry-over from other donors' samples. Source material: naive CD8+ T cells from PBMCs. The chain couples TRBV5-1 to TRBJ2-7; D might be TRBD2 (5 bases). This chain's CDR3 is CASRGSYEQYF. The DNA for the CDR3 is TGCGCCAGCAGGGGGAGCTACGAGCAGTACTTC.